The 29 T cell receptor beta chains in this list originate from one sample, sequenced in a study of vaccination and CD4 T cells after COVID-19 (dated 2022 in TCRdb). Library construction relied on PCR. The sequencing machine was an Illumina iSeq 100. DNA from cultured CD4+ T cells was subjected to TCR sequencing with the Oncomine TCR Beta short-read assay at the Johns Hopkins FTIC core. TCRdb trimmed the raw reads at Q25, called clones with MiXCR and kept productive beta chains. Rows matching on CDR3 protein sequence are summarized as one entry with the most common DNA and genes. Here the sample has roughly 11,000 distinct CDR3 sequences; less than 80% occur a single time. The ten largest clones take up over 8% of the sample. Interpreted using the paper, the treatment or condition label stands for: approximately nine-day PBMC culture with coronavirus spike peptide pools or control peptides (ViraFEST assay).

Their antigens remain unidentified. Sequencing was done on a sample of CD4+ T cells from blood, cultured in vitro. The receptor source for this set is a human donor who had recovered from COVID-19.

The J gene is TRBJ2-2, the V gene TRBV28, with D perhaps matching TRBD1 (6 bases). V gave up 6 bases and J gave up 4 bases, with 15 bases separating them. Per the germline V gene, CDR1 is MDHEN and CDR2 is SYDVKM. This CDR3 has 15 amino acids. CDR3 nucleotide sequence: TGTGCCAGCAGGGGGGCAGGGGCAGGCACCGGGGAGCTGTTTTTT. This sequence encodes CASRGAGAGTGELFF.

V is TRBV12-3 or TRBV12-4 and J is TRBJ1-2, with TRBD1 matching over 9 bases. The CDR3 runs to 15 residues. V shed 3 bases, J shed 2 bases, and the junction held 4 bases outside the gene matches. CDR3 nucleotide sequence: TGTGCCAGCAGTTTTGGGGACAGGGTGAACTATGGCTACACCTTC. Translated, it gives CASSFGDRVNYGYTF.

This clonotype has more than one count but fewer than ten. The chain employs TRBV7-2 and TRBJ2-2, with no clear D. This CDR3 is built from 14 residues. V gave up 2 bases and J gave up 7 bases, with 11 bases separating them. The V gene's germline CDR1 is SGHTA and CDR2 FQGNSA. CDR3 DNA sequence: TGTGCCAGCAGCTTAAATTCGGGTATCGGGGAGCTGTTTTTT. Translating it yields CASSLNSGIGELFF.

This clonotype has just one count. Written as DNA, the CDR3 is TGTGCCAGCAGTTACACCCTCCGGACTGAAGCTTTCTTT. Its translation is CASSYTLRTEAFF. The chain couples TRBV6-5 to TRBJ1-1; D is uncertain. V was cut by 2 bases and J by 5 bases, with 9 bases left in between. This CDR3 contains 13 residues. The germline CDR1 and CDR2 sequences are MNHEY and SVGAGI.

The chain combines TRBV14 with TRBJ2-2; weak D call: TRBD2 (5 bases). The CDR3 extends over 18 amino acids. Per germline, CDR1 SGHDN and CDR2 FVKESK. The V end lost 3 bases, the J end lost 0 bases, and 17 bases lay between the germline ends. The CDR3 protein is CASSHHFGVYPNTGELFF. The CDR3 DNA is TGTGCCAGCAGCCATCACTTCGGGGTGTATCCGAACACCGGGGAGCTGTTTTTT.

CDR3 nucleotides: TGTGCCAGCAGTAGGGGTATTCAGGGGGCTGGTTCACCCCTCCACTTT. Its protein product is CASSRGIQGAGSPLHF. This chain uses TRBV6-1 with TRBJ1-6; 8 bases map to TRBD1. V lost 5 bases to trimming and J lost 9 bases; unmatched junction nucleotides: 12. CDR1 is MNHNS, CDR2 SASEGT, per germline. CDR3 length: 16 amino acids.

This clonotype was detected only a few times. This rearrangement joins TRBV7-2 to TRBJ2-5; 11 nucleotides agree with TRBD2. The CDR3 extends over 17 amino acids. J gave up 3 bases and V 1 base, and 7 bases lay outside the gene matches. Germline V gives CDR1 SGHTA, CDR2 FQGNSA. CDR3 nucleotide sequence: TGTGCCAGCAGCTTAGTGAGTAGCGGGGGGGCCGAAGAGACCCAGTACTTC. Its protein is CASSLVSSGGAEETQYF.

The chain has TRBV12-5 and TRBJ2-3; the match to TRBD1 covers 7 bases. CDR1 is LGHNT, CDR2 FRNRAP, per germline. This CDR3 has 14 residues. J gave up 2 bases and V 5 bases, and 4 bases lay outside the gene matches. The CDR3 coding sequence is TGTGCTAGTGGTCGGGACAGTGTCACAGATACGCAGTATTTT. Translated: CASGRDSVTDTQYF. Together with reference TRBV12-5 and TRBJ2-3, the CDR3 gives the full variable domain: DARVTQTPRHKVTEMGQEVTMRCQPILGHNTVFWYRQTMMQGLELLAYFRNRAPLDDSGMPKDRFSAEMPDATLATLKIQPSEPRDSAVYFCASGRDSVTDTQYFGPGTRLTVL.

The chain uses TRBV6-5 and TRBJ1-1, with TRBD1 identical over 8 bases. V lost 4 bases, J lost 6 bases, and 7 bases stayed unmatched. CDR1 MNHEY and CDR2 SVGAGI come from the germline V gene. This CDR3 is 14 amino acids long. The CDR3 DNA sequence: TGTGCCAGCAGTTCCAGACAGGGGATCGCTGAAGCTTTCTTT. Protein product: CASSSRQGIAEAFF.

The chain recombines TRBV5-6 with TRBJ2-5, with D perhaps matching TRBD2 (7 bases). Trimming removed 0 bases at V and 3 bases at J, with 12 bases between. Per the germline V gene, CDR1 is SGHDT and CDR2 is YYEEEE. CDR3 length: 15 amino acids. CDR3 sequence: CASSLVGGAEETQYF. The CDR3 DNA reads as TGTGCCAGCAGCTTGGTGGGGGGGGCAGAAGAGACCCAGTACTTC.

The J gene is TRBJ1-6, the V gene TRBV5-1; 9 positions match TRBD1. The V segment lost 0 bases and the J segment 9 bases; nucleotides outside the gene matches: 4. CDR3 size: 15 residues. Looked up from germline, CDR1 is SGHRS and CDR2 is YFSETQ. The CDR3 region has the DNA TGCGCCAGCAGCTTGGGGGGACAGGGAAGTTCACCCCTCCACTTT. Translating it yields CASSLGGQGSSPLHF.

The chain joins TRBV20-1 to TRBJ2-3; TRBD2 matches 10 bases. The germline V gene encodes CDR1 DFQATT and CDR2 SNEGSKA (reference sequence). The V gene end was trimmed by 6 bases and the J gene end by 1 base; junction bases not matched to a gene: 4. The CDR3 is 14 amino acids. CDR3 sequence: CSAELAGRTDTQYF. The CDR3 DNA is TGCAGTGCGGAACTAGCGGGACGCACAGATACGCAGTATTTT.

The chain couples TRBV20-1 to TRBJ2-7; tentative D call: TRBD2 (5 bases). Germline values: CDR1 DFQATT, CDR2 SNEGSKA (reference sequence). The CDR3 contains 12 residues. CDR3 in amino acids: CSVEAGPTEQYF. As DNA, the CDR3 is TGCAGCGTGGAGGCAGGCCCAACCGAGCAGTACTTC.

V usage is TRBV3-1 and J usage is TRBJ2-6, with D maybe TRBD1 (5 bases). Germline V gene sequence: CDR1 LGHDT, CDR2 YNNKEL (reference sequence). The CDR3 covers 16 residues. V lost 6 bases, J lost 4 bases, and 16 bases lay in between. CDR3 loop: CASSPGSLGGANVLTF. CDR3 sequence (DNA): TGTGCCAGCAGTCCAGGGTCGCTCGGCGGGGCCAACGTCCTGACTTTC.

In its sample, this clonotype was seen a few times. The chain joins TRBV6-2 or TRBV6-3 to TRBJ1-5; no clear D. V shed 0 bases and J shed 6 bases, with 9 bases lying between them. The V gene's germline CDR1 is MNHEY and CDR2 SVGEGT. This CDR3 is 14 amino acids long. CDR3 bases: TGTGCCAGCAGTTACTCGGGAGGGCGTCAGCCCCAGCATTTT. This codes for CASSYSGGRQPQHF.

The rearrangement joins TRBV6-1 to TRBJ1-1; a possible D gene is TRBD1 (5 bases). CDR3 length equals 15 residues. The V gene lost 6 bases and the J gene lost 1 base, with 15 bases spanning the gap. CDR1 and CDR2 from the germline V gene are MNHNS and SASEGT. This CDR3 reads CASRGVRGQNTEAFF. Written as DNA, the CDR3 is TGTGCCAGCAGGGGGGTGAGGGGCCAGAACACTGAAGCTTTCTTT.

V and J are TRBV6-1 and TRBJ1-5; weak D call: TRBD1 (5 bases). Trimming removed 4 bases from V and 5 bases from J, with 9 bases in between. Per germline, CDR1 MNHNS and CDR2 SASEGT. The CDR3 spans 13 residues. Here the CDR3 DNA reads TGTGCCAGCAGTGGACAGCGAGATCAGCCCCAGCATTTT. This codes for CASSGQRDQPQHF.

The chain is built from TRBV11-2 and TRBJ1-1; TRBD1 might be the D (5 bases). The germline V gene encodes CDR1 SGHAT and CDR2 FQNNGV. The CDR3 spans 15 residues. Trimming stripped 2 bases from V and 2 bases from J, with 12 bases between. CDR3 in amino acids: CASSLRGSGNTEAFF. In nucleotides, the CDR3 is TGTGCCAGCAGCTTACGGGGGTCGGGAAACACTGAAGCTTTCTTT.

The chain joins TRBV28 to TRBJ1-6; no definite D call. Germline values: CDR1 MDHEN, CDR2 SYDVKM. The V and J ends lost 2 bases and 7 bases respectively, with 12 bases between them. This CDR3 is 15 amino acids long. The chain's CDR3 is CASSLVVPPNSPLHF. The CDR3 coding sequence is TGTGCCAGCAGTTTAGTGGTCCCACCGAATTCACCCCTCCACTTT.

The J gene is TRBJ1-2, the V gene TRBV7-2; TRBD1 agrees at 7 bases. Germline CDR1 SGHTA, CDR2 FQGNSA. CDR3 length: 13 residues. After removal of 1 base from V and 4 bases from J, the junction contained 0 bases not matched to a gene. CDR3 nucleotide sequence: TGTGCCAGCAGCTTAGGACAGGGCTATGGCTACACCTTC. It specifies CASSLGQGYGYTF.

V and J are TRBV20-1 and TRBJ1-3; D might be TRBD1 (6 bases). Deletions cut 4 bases from V and 3 bases from J, with 19 bases between. Germline CDR1 DFQATT, CDR2 SNEGSKA (reference sequence). The CDR3 has 16 amino acids. The DNA for the CDR3 is TGCAGTGCTACGTTCCTTGGGGGGGCTCGTGGAAACACCATATATTTT. Its translation: CSATFLGGARGNTIYF.

This clonotype was observed a few times. This sequence joins TRBV11-2 and TRBJ1-1; the match to TRBD1 covers 7 bases. Germline values: CDR1 SGHAT, CDR2 FQNNGV. The length of the CDR3 is 13 residues. Trimming removed 4 bases from V and 6 bases from J; junction bases left unmatched: 5. The CDR3 region has the DNA TGTGCCAGCAGCTCGAGACAGGGTTCTGAAGCTTTCTTT. As protein: CASSSRQGSEAFF.

Only a few counts were recorded for this clonotype. J is TRBJ1-1 and V is TRBV5-1; D is unclear. CDR3 length: 13 residues. The V and J ends lost 1 base and 2 bases respectively, with 6 bases between them. CDR1 and CDR2 (germline): SGHRS, YFSETQ. The CDR3 DNA reads as TGCGCCAGCAGCTTGAACAGTAACACTGAAGCTTTCTTT. It is translated as CASSLNSNTEAFF.

J is TRBJ2-5 and V is TRBV28; 8 nucleotides line up with TRBD2. Germline V gene lookup returns CDR1 MDHEN and CDR2 SYDVKM. The J segment lost 1 base and the V segment lost 5 bases, leaving 9 bases of the junction unmatched. There are 16 residues in the CDR3. CDR3: CASSPLSGVLQETQYF. The CDR3 DNA sequence: TGTGCCAGCAGTCCCCTTAGCGGGGTCCTCCAAGAGACCCAGTACTTC.

The rearrangement links TRBV4-3 to TRBJ2-1; D may match TRBD1 or TRBD2 (5 bases each). The CDR3 totals 16 residues. V was pared by 3 bases and J by 4 bases, with 16 bases between. The germline CDR1 and CDR2 sequences are LGHNA and YSLEER. For the CDR3, the DNA is TGCGCCAGCAGCCACCTCGGGGCGGCCGCTTACAATGAGCAGTTCTTC. Amino acid sequence: CASSHLGAAAYNEQFF.

The table lists this clonotype with a few counts. This chain joins TRBV7-8 and TRBJ1-2; 7 nucleotides line up with TRBD1. The CDR3 totals 13 residues. Germline assignment: CDR1 SGHVS and CDR2 FQNEAQ. The trim removed 3 bases at V and 6 bases at J, leaving 4 bases unmatched. The CDR3, as DNA: TGTGCCAGCAGCTTCTACAGGGGCGATGGCTACACCTTC. It yields the protein CASSFYRGDGYTF.

This chain links TRBV28 with TRBJ1-1; TRBD1 matches 8 bases. The germline CDR1 and CDR2 sequences are MDHEN and SYDVKM. The CDR3 is made up of 15 amino acids. V dropped 4 bases and J dropped 4; count of bases not matched to a gene: 8. CDR3 residues: CASSWTGTHRTEAFF. The CDR3 region has the DNA TGTGCCAGCAGTTGGACAGGGACCCACCGCACTGAAGCTTTCTTT.

V is TRBV20-1 and J is TRBJ2-3; possible D gene TRBD1, 6 bases. V was pared by 5 bases and J by 0 bases, with 15 bases between. Germline V gene sequence: CDR1 DFQATT, CDR2 SNEGSKA (reference sequence). This CDR3 has 15 residues. The CDR3 DNA reads as TGCAGTGCTTTGAGAAGACAGGAGAGCACAGATACGCAGTATTTT. Residues: CSALRRQESTDTQYF.

V gene TRBV27 combines with J gene TRBJ2-1; TRBD2 agrees at 14 bases. The CDR3 covers 15 residues. CDR1 and CDR2 (germline): MNHEY, SMNVEV (reference sequence). Trimming took 6 bases from V and 12 from J; bases not matched to a gene: 10. The CDR3 reads CASSLGLAGGIGQFF. CDR3 DNA: TGTGCCAGCAGCCTCGGACTAGCGGGAGGTATTGGGCAGTTCTTC.